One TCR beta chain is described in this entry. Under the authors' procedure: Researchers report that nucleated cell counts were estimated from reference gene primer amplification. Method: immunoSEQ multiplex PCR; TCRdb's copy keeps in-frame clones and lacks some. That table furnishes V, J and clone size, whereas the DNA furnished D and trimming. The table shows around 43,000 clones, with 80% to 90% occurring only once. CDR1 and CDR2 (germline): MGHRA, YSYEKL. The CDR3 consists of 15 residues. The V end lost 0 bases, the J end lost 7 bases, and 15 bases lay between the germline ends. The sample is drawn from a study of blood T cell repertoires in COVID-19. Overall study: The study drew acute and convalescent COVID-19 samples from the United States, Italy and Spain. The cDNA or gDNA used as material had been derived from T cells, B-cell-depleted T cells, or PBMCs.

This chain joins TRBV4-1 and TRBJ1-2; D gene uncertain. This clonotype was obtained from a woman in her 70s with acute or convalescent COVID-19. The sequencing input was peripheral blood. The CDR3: CASSQEFGGRRGYTF. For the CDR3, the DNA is TGCGCCAGCAGCCAAGAGTTCGGAGGGCGCCGTGGCTACACCTTC.